These 22 T cell receptor beta chains came from one sample sequenced in a study of blood T cell repertoires in COVID-19. The repertoire was sequenced with immunoSEQ multiplex PCR; TCRdb's copy has only in-frame clones and lacks some. Of 150,000 or so clones in the sample, about 85% were seen once. Sequencing was done on a sample of PBMCs or T cells enriched from blood (not recorded which). Source of these receptors: a woman aged 40 to 50 who had been exposed to COVID-19.

The J gene is TRBJ1-2, the V gene TRBV2, with 7 nucleotides matching TRBD1. The CDR3 covers 14 residues. The junction had 12 bases not matched to a gene; V was cut back by 8 bases and J by 6 bases. Germline V gene sequence: CDR1 SNHLY, CDR2 FYNNEI. CDR3 bases: TGTGCCAGCCCCCGTGGCCAGGGGGTCCATGGCTACACCTTC. Its translation: CASPRGQGVHGYTF.

This sequence joins TRBV7-3 and TRBJ1-3; the D gene is possibly TRBD1 (5 bases). CDR3 size: 15 residues. The germline gives CDR1 SGHTA, CDR2 FQGTGA. V was trimmed by 4 bases and J by 1 base, leaving 11 bases between them. CDR3 DNA: TGTGCCAGCAGCTCCCCGGGGGAGTCTGGAAACACCATATATTTT. Its protein product is CASSSPGESGNTIYF.

The rearrangement links TRBV2 to TRBJ1-5; 9 bases agree with TRBD1. The V segment lost 5 bases and the J segment 5 bases; nucleotides outside the gene matches: 10. The germline V gene encodes CDR1 SNHLY and CDR2 FYNNEI. This CDR3 is 16 amino acids long. For the CDR3, the DNA is TGTGCCAGCAGTTCCGTTGGGACAGGGCAGGATCAGCCCCAGCATTTT. As protein: CASSSVGTGQDQPQHF.

The CDR3 region has the DNA TGTGCCAGCAGTTTTCCAGTCAGGGGGGAAATTGGCGAAAAACTGTTTTTT. It yields the protein CASSFPVRGEIGEKLFF. The J gene is TRBJ1-4, the V gene TRBV2, with 7 bases fitting TRBD1. This CDR3 is built from 17 residues. In germline, CDR1 is SNHLY, CDR2 FYNNEI. The trim removed 5 bases at V and 8 bases at J, leaving 17 bases unmatched.

The chain has TRBV7-9 and TRBJ1-5; the D is unclear. V lost 4 bases and J lost 7, with 11 bases in between. The germline V gene has CDR1 SEHNR and CDR2 FQNEAQ (reference sequence). The CDR3 length is 13 residues. The CDR3: CASSSRVGQPQHF. CDR3 DNA: TGTGCCAGCAGCTCCCGGGTAGGACAGCCCCAGCATTTT.

This chain uses TRBV5-4 with TRBJ1-6, with D perhaps matching TRBD1 (6 bases). The germline V gene has CDR1 SGHNT and CDR2 YYREEE (reference sequence). V lost 0 bases and J lost 6, with 7 bases in between. CDR3 length: 14 amino acids. The CDR3 loop reads CASSLVGANSPLHF. The CDR3 region has the DNA TGTGCCAGCAGCTTGGTGGGGGCTAATTCACCCCTCCACTTT.

Notes on this clone: Other DNA sequences from this sample encode an identical CDR3 as well. The gene calls are TRBV13 and TRBJ1-2; weak D call: TRBD1 (5 bases). Looked up from germline, CDR1 is PRHDT and CDR2 is FYEKMQ (reference sequence). V was cut by 0 bases and J by 4 bases, with 9 bases left in between. The CDR3 spans 14 residues. The CDR3, as DNA: TGTGCCAGCAGCTTAGGCCAGGGAGGCTATGGCTACACCTTC. Its translation: CASSLGQGGYGYTF.

This clone was observed a single time. The chain carries TRBV5-4 and TRBJ2-7; TRBD2 agrees at 7 bases. Trimming took 5 bases from V and 0 from J; bases not matched to a gene: 5. CDR3 length equals 14 residues. Germline V lookup: CDR1 SGHNT, CDR2 YYREEE (reference sequence). The CDR3: CASSFERDSYEQYF. CDR3 coding DNA: TGTGCCAGCAGTTTCGAGCGGGACTCCTACGAGCAGTACTTC.

J is TRBJ1-5 and V is TRBV21-1; the table's D call, TRBD1, was not checked against the DNA. TRBV21-1 represents a pseudogene. The CDR3 contains 14 residues. CDR3 coding DNA: TGTGCCAGGGGGAACAGGGATAGCAATCAGCCCCAGCATTTT. Residues: CARGNRDSNQPQHF.

The V call is TRBV6-4, the J call TRBJ2-1, with 12 bases fitting TRBD2. The germline V gene encodes CDR1 MRHNA and CDR2 SNTAGT. The ends lost 2 bases at V and 7 bases at J; junction bases unmatched: 6. CDR3 size: 16 residues. The CDR3 sequence is CASSDGGLAGSNEQFF. CDR3 nucleotides: TGTGCCAGCAGTGACGGTGGACTAGCGGGGAGTAATGAGCAGTTCTTC.

The chain has TRBV7-9 and TRBJ1-4; 10 bases align to TRBD1. V lost 3 bases to trimming and J lost 5 bases; unmatched junction nucleotides: 9. This CDR3 has 17 residues. Germline V CDR1 and CDR2: SEHNR, FQNEAQ (reference sequence). This CDR3 reads CASSLPTGGNLNEKLFF. CDR3 nucleotide sequence: TGTGCCAGCAGCTTGCCGACAGGGGGCAACTTAAATGAAAAACTGTTTTTT.

The genes are TRBV28 and TRBJ1-5; the D is unclear. The CDR3 length is 11 residues. Trimming stripped 11 bases from V and 5 bases from J, with 10 bases between. Germline assignment: CDR1 MDHEN and CDR2 SYDVKM. CDR3 DNA: TGTGCCGCCGGTCGGGATCAGCCCCAGCATTTT. Protein sequence: CAAGRDQPQHF.

The CDR3 loop reads CASSLRDRGTDTQYF. CDR3 sequence (DNA): TGTGCCAGCAGCCTCCGGGACAGGGGGACGGATACGCAGTATTTT. The chain uses TRBV9 and TRBJ2-3; TRBD1 matches 11 bases. Germline V gene data show CDR1 as SGDLS and CDR2 as YYNGEE. The CDR3 consists of 15 residues. After removal of 4 bases from V and 6 bases from J, the junction contained 7 bases not matched to a gene.

The rearrangement uses TRBV11-3 and TRBJ2-7; possible D gene TRBD2, 6 bases. The length of the CDR3 is 17 residues. Looked up from germline, CDR1 is SGHNT and CDR2 is YENEEA. V was pared by 5 bases and J by 2 bases, with 22 bases between. CDR3 residues: CASSQHPDPDYAYEQYF. For the CDR3, the DNA is TGTGCCAGCAGCCAACATCCCGACCCGGACTACGCCTACGAGCAGTACTTC.

The chain employs TRBV7-9 and TRBJ2-2, with TRBD2 matching over 11 bases. The V segment lost 5 bases and the J segment 0 bases; nucleotides outside the gene matches: 5. Germline CDR1 is SEHNR and CDR2 is FQNEAQ (reference sequence). The CDR3 has 17 residues. This chain's CDR3 is CASSPRLAGTNTGELFF. The CDR3 DNA reads as TGTGCCAGCAGCCCGAGACTAGCGGGGACGAACACCGGGGAGCTGTTTTTT.

J is TRBJ2-7 and V is TRBV10-2; 8 bases agree with TRBD1. The V segment lost 7 bases and the J segment 4 bases; nucleotides outside the gene matches: 12. This CDR3 is 15 amino acids long. CDR1 and CDR2 (germline): WSHSY, SAAADI. The DNA for the CDR3 is TGCGCCAGCACCGTCTCTCCAGGGGGCAGTTACGAGCAGTACTTC. As protein: CASTVSPGGSYEQYF.

The chain carries TRBV18 and TRBJ2-7; tentatively, D is TRBD1 (5 bases). Germline assignment: CDR1 KGHSH and CDR2 LQKENI. Trimming stripped 3 bases from V and 5 bases from J, with 8 bases between. There are 12 residues in the CDR3. CDR3 bases: TGTGCCAGCTCACCCCAGGGCCACGAGCAGTACTTC. This gives the protein CASSPQGHEQYF.

The chain employs TRBV12-3 or TRBV12-4 and TRBJ1-3; D uncertain. This CDR3 contains 13 residues. The germline V and J ends were trimmed by 6 bases and 3 bases, with 9 bases remaining between them. The CDR3 loop reads CASSLIIGNTIYF. The CDR3 DNA is TGTGCCAGCAGCCTTATAATTGGAAACACCATATATTTT.

The chain joins TRBV19 to TRBJ1-5; D is uncertain. V was cut by 6 bases and J by 8 bases, with 20 bases left in between. This CDR3 is built from 15 residues. The germline V gene has CDR1 LNHDA and CDR2 SQIVND (reference sequence). For the CDR3, the DNA is TGTGCCAGTAGCGAGGAGACGCGGCTAACGAAGCCCCAGCATTTT. Amino acids: CASSEETRLTKPQHF.

V usage is TRBV2 and J usage is TRBJ2-3; possibly TRBD2 for D (6 bases). The CDR3 is made up of 15 amino acids. Trimming left V 2 bases short and J 4 bases short, with 13 bases between. Germline CDR1 SNHLY, CDR2 FYNNEI. The chain's CDR3 is CASSERRVGADTQYF. The CDR3 DNA sequence: TGTGCCAGCAGTGAACGGAGGGTAGGCGCAGATACGCAGTATTTT.

The chain recombines TRBV5-6 with TRBJ2-7; possibly TRBD2 for D (6 bases). Germline values: CDR1 SGHDT, CDR2 YYEEEE. The CDR3 loop spans 14 amino acids. Deletions cut 4 bases from V and 2 bases from J, with 13 bases between. Written as DNA, the CDR3 is TGTGCCAGCAGCGGGGACTTCCGTCCCTACGAGCAGTACTTC. Encoded protein: CASSGDFRPYEQYF.

The rearrangement joins TRBV12-3 or TRBV12-4 to TRBJ2-7; possibly TRBD1 for D (5 bases). The CDR3 spans 13 residues. Trimming took off 2 bases at V and 5 bases at J, with 10 bases between the two ends. This CDR3 is CASSLLKGNEQYF. For the CDR3, the DNA is TGTGCCAGCAGTTTATTAAAGGGGAACGAGCAGTACTTC.